The next 11 T cell receptor beta chains were all read from a single sample in a study of ipilimumab plus nivolumab after autologous stem cell transplantation. Data came from immunoSEQ multiplex PCR; TCRdb stores just in-frame clones and leaves some out. In the table there are roughly 2,400 clones, approximately 93% of which are singletons. Sequencing used PBMCs, obtained in a trial of ipilimumab plus nivolumab as post-transplant consolidation. Receptors were obtained from a male donor with primary mediastinal lymphoma.

The chain joins TRBV5-1 to TRBJ2-2; the match to TRBD2 covers 8 bases. The V gene's germline CDR1 is SGHRS and CDR2 YFSETQ. This CDR3 spans 16 amino acids. With V trimmed by 1 base and J by 7 bases, 9 bases remained unmatched. CDR3 region: CASSLYAGGAVGELFF. CDR3 bases: TGCGCCAGCAGCTTGTACGCCGGGGGGGCGGTCGGGGAGCTGTTTTTT.

This chain joins TRBV7-3 and TRBJ2-6; no clear D. V lost 4 bases to trimming and J lost 5 bases, with 24 bases between them. In germline, CDR1 is SGHTA, CDR2 FQGTGA. The CDR3 runs to 19 residues. As DNA, the CDR3 is TGTGCCAGCAGCTACAGTAAGTTTACCCAACAAAGTCGGGCCAACGTCCTGACTTTC. Translating gives CASSYSKFTQQSRANVLTF.

The chain uses TRBV15 and TRBJ1-2; D call uncertain. The V end lost 3 bases, the J end lost 3 bases, and 11 bases lay between the germline ends. The CDR3 totals 14 residues. Germline V gene lookup returns CDR1 LNHNV and CDR2 YYDKDF (reference sequence). The CDR3 nucleotides are TGTGCCACCAGCAGCCCGACGTCGTACTATGGCTACACCTTC. The encoded protein is CATSSPTSYYGYTF.

This chain connects TRBV29-1 to TRBJ2-5, with D maybe TRBD2 (6 bases). The CDR3 is made up of 13 amino acids. The germline gives CDR1 SQVTM, CDR2 ANQGSEA. Trimming stripped 8 bases from V and 0 bases from J, with 13 bases between. The CDR3, as DNA: TGCAGCTCGACGGACTATAACCAAGAGACCCAGTACTTC. Translated: CSSTDYNQETQYF.

In nucleotides, the CDR3 is TGTGCCAGCAGTGAAGCGCAAATCTCCGCCACTCAGTACTTC. This gives the protein CASSEAQISATQYF. V gene TRBV6-1 combines with J gene TRBJ2-4, with D hard to call. The CDR3 totals 14 residues. Germline V gives CDR1 MNHNS, CDR2 SASEGT. V dropped 0 bases and J dropped 12 bases, with 15 bases sitting between them.

The J gene is TRBJ1-1, the V gene TRBV4-1, with D hard to call. The germline V and J ends were trimmed by 5 bases and 1 base, with 14 bases remaining between them. This CDR3 comprises 15 residues. Germline V CDR1 and CDR2: MGHRA, YSYEKL. This CDR3 reads CASSTRLRRNTEAFF. CDR3 DNA sequence: TGCGCCAGCAGCACCCGCCTTAGAAGGAACACTGAAGCTTTCTTT.

V gene TRBV6-5 combines with J gene TRBJ1-2; D gene ambiguous. The V gene lost 5 bases and the J gene lost 1 base, with 11 bases spanning the gap. CDR3 length: 14 residues. CDR1 is MNHEY and CDR2 is SVGAGI in the germline V gene. The CDR3 loop is CASSPRPGNYGYTF. Written as DNA, the CDR3 is TGTGCCAGCAGTCCCCGCCCGGGTAACTATGGCTACACCTTC.

V is TRBV28 and J is TRBJ2-3, with 8 bases lining up with TRBD1. The V gene's germline CDR1 is MDHEN and CDR2 SYDVKM. J lost 7 bases, V lost 5 bases, and 5 bases had no gene match. The CDR3 runs to 13 residues. CDR3 sequence reads: CASSTGTGHTQYF. For the CDR3, the DNA is TGTGCCAGCAGTACCGGGACAGGACATACGCAGTATTTT.

The rearrangement uses TRBV30 and TRBJ1-6, with 7 bases lining up with TRBD1. Germline V CDR1 and CDR2: GTSNPN, SVGIG (reference sequence). V lost 2 bases, J lost 8 bases, and 9 bases stayed unmatched. The CDR3 has 15 amino acids. The CDR3 bases are TGTGCCTGGAGTAAGGTTGACAGGGACCATTCACCCCTCCACTTT. This translates into CAWSKVDRDHSPLHF.

This chain uses TRBV5-1 with TRBJ2-1; D remains ambiguous. This CDR3 is built from 14 residues. With 4 bases removed from V and 0 bases from J, the gap between germline ends came to 8 bases. Germline CDR1 is SGHRS and CDR2 is YFSETQ. The CDR3 loop is CASSPRSSYNEQFF. As DNA, the CDR3 is TGCGCCAGCAGCCCCCGTAGCTCCTACAATGAGCAGTTCTTC.

CDR3 DNA sequence: TGTGCCAGCAGCTTAGGAGAAAACAATGAGCAGTTCTTC. Protein: CASSLGENNEQFF. This chain uses TRBV7-9 with TRBJ2-1; D is ambiguous. The CDR3 spans 13 residues. From germline, CDR1 is SEHNR and CDR2 FQNEAQ (reference sequence). V shed 1 base and J shed 5 bases, with 6 bases lying between them.